This T cell receptor beta chain is drawn from a study of blood T cell repertoires in COVID-19. Across the study: Both acute and convalescent COVID-19 samples were obtained from the United States, Italy and Spain.

The protocol was immunoSEQ multiplex PCR, while the TCRdb copy is restricted to in-frame clones and leaves out a portion. Among around 220,000 clones listed, more than 75% were seen once. V lost 6 bases and J 7 bases, leaving 19 bases between the germline ends. The CDR3 runs to 15 residues. Looked up from germline, CDR1 is SGHAT and CDR2 is FQNNGV. The sample taken for sequencing was peripheral blood. The chain carries TRBV11-2 and TRBJ2-1; D is uncertain. This TCR came from a man aged 40-49 years with active or convalescent COVID-19. The CDR3 coding sequence is TGTGCCAGCAGGTCTCCTGGAAGTGTGCGGAATGAGCAGTTCTTC. Translating it yields CASRSPGSVRNEQFF.